These 25 T cell receptor beta chains were sequenced from one sample in a study of blood T cell repertoires in COVID-19. Repertoires were generated with immunoSEQ multiplex PCR, while TCRdb's copy carries only in-frame clones and drops some. The sample gives around 150,000 clones, around 80% of which show up once; approximately 18% is in the top ten. The source material was peripheral blood. The receptors stem from a woman older than 75 with acute or convalescent COVID-19.

The V gene is TRBV3-1 (or the pseudogene TRBV3-2), the J gene TRBJ2-7, with a weak D call TRBD1 (6 bases). V lost 2 bases to trimming and J lost 1 base, with 9 bases between them. The CDR3 is 14 amino acids. Germline V gene sequence: CDR1 LGHDT, CDR2 YNNKEL (reference sequence). The CDR3 spells CASSQQTGSYEQYF. For the CDR3, the DNA is TGTGCCAGCAGCCAACAAACAGGGTCCTACGAGCAGTACTTC.

The genes are TRBV9 and TRBJ2-1; TRBD2 aligns across 11 bases. The CDR3 consists of 15 residues. Germline V gene data show CDR1 as SGDLS and CDR2 as YYNGEE. After removal of 4 bases from V and 5 bases from J, the junction contained 5 bases not matched to a gene. Written as DNA, the CDR3 is TGTGCCAGCAGCCAAGGGACTAGCGGTAACAATGAGCAGTTCTTC. This encodes CASSQGTSGNNEQFF.

The rearrangement joins TRBV19 to TRBJ1-2; 10 nucleotides line up with TRBD1. Unmatched junction bases numbered 9, after V lost 4 bases and J lost 4 bases. CDR3 length: 16 residues. In germline, CDR1 is LNHDA, CDR2 SQIVND (reference sequence). CDR3 residues: CASSKDRGRSIYGYTF. DNA for the CDR3: TGTGCCAGTAGTAAAGACAGGGGGCGATCGATCTATGGCTACACCTTC.

V and J are TRBV4-2 and TRBJ1-2, with 7 bases that match TRBD1. Germline V gene lookup returns CDR1 LGHNA and CDR2 YNFKEQ. Germline trimming cut 6 bases from V and 3 bases from J; bases unmatched to any gene: 7. This CDR3 spans 14 amino acids. The CDR3 DNA follows: TGTGCCAGCAGACCCCGGACAGGAGACTATGGCTACACCTTC. It translates to CASRPRTGDYGYTF.

The chain couples TRBV3-1 (or the pseudogene TRBV3-2) to TRBJ1-5; maybe TRBD1 (5 bases). The length of the CDR3 is 14 residues. Looked up from germline, CDR1 is LGHDT and CDR2 is YNNKEL (reference sequence). Trimming removed 1 base from V and 10 bases from J, with 14 bases in between. The CDR3 loop reads CASSQALGGVPQHF. In DNA form, the CDR3 reads TGTGCCAGCAGCCAAGCGCTTGGGGGGGTACCCCAGCATTTT.

The V call is TRBV9, the J call TRBJ2-2; 12 bases are shared with TRBD2. The CDR3 has 16 amino acids. Germline CDR1 is SGDLS and CDR2 is YYNGEE. V lost 0 bases, J lost 5 bases, and 2 bases stayed unmatched. In nucleotides, the CDR3 is TGTGCCAGCAGCGTAGCTAGCGGGGGGGCAACCGGGGAGCTGTTTTTT. It translates to CASSVASGGATGELFF.

The count of this clone is one. This chain links TRBV3-1 (or the pseudogene TRBV3-2) with TRBJ2-7; D might be TRBD2 (5 bases). This CDR3 is 13 amino acids long. V lost 1 base to trimming and J lost 4 bases, with 8 bases between them. From germline, CDR1 is LGHDT and CDR2 YNNKEL (reference sequence). CDR3 in DNA: TGTGCCAGCAGCCAAGTCAGAGGGTACGAGCAGTACTTC. Translated: CASSQVRGYEQYF.

The chain joins TRBV5-1 to TRBJ1-4, with D tentatively TRBD1 (5 bases). The germline gives CDR1 SGHRS, CDR2 YFSETQ. The CDR3 is 14 residues long. The ends were cut back, 1 base at V and 7 bases at J, with 11 bases in the middle. The CDR3 nucleotides read TGCGCCAGCAGCTTGTCGGGGGTTAGTGAAAAACTGTTTTTT. It encodes CASSLSGVSEKLFF.

This rearrangement joins TRBV19 to TRBJ1-1; D is possibly TRBD1 (5 bases). This CDR3 is built from 14 residues. The V gene lost 5 bases and the J gene lost 5 bases, with 15 bases spanning the gap. Germline V gives CDR1 LNHDA, CDR2 SQIVND (reference sequence). The CDR3 nucleotides are TGTGCCAGTAGTGGCGCAAGGGGTCGGACTGAAGCTTTCTTT. It codes for CASSGARGRTEAFF.

This clone was recorded once. This chain joins TRBV5-1 and TRBJ1-6; D is unclear. Germline V gene lookup returns CDR1 SGHRS and CDR2 YFSETQ. The CDR3 contains 15 residues. V lost 0 bases, J lost 6 bases, and 10 bases lay in between. CDR3 sequence reads: CASSLAEFPNSPLHF. The DNA of the CDR3 is TGCGCCAGCAGCTTGGCCGAGTTCCCTAATTCACCCCTCCACTTT.

The chain carries TRBV6-2 or TRBV6-3 and TRBJ2-6; 10 bases match TRBD1. CDR1 and CDR2 (germline): MNHEY, SVGEGT. The trim removed 2 bases at V and 3 bases at J, leaving 7 bases unmatched. There are 18 residues in the CDR3. The CDR3 here is CASSYRDRGLLGANVLTF. Written as DNA, the CDR3 is TGTGCCAGCAGTTACCGGGACAGGGGATTGCTTGGGGCCAACGTCCTGACTTTC.

The chain employs TRBV3-1 (or the pseudogene TRBV3-2) and TRBJ2-1; D is unclear. Germline CDR1 reads LGHDT; CDR2 reads YNNKEL (reference sequence). CDR3 size: 14 residues. The V and J ends lost 0 bases and 6 bases respectively, with 9 bases between them. CDR3 residues: CASSQEAAGNEQFF. The DNA of the CDR3 is TGTGCCAGCAGCCAAGAAGCCGCTGGCAATGAGCAGTTCTTC.

The gene calls are TRBV11-2 and TRBJ2-4, with 9 bases aligning to TRBD1. Looked up from germline, CDR1 is SGHAT and CDR2 is FQNNGV. The V and J ends lost 3 bases and 0 bases, in that order; junction bases with no gene match: 6. This CDR3 is built from 17 residues. CDR3 in amino acids: CASSFTGGDGAKNIQYF. The CDR3 DNA reads TGTGCCAGCAGCTTCACAGGGGGCGATGGAGCCAAAAACATTCAGTACTTC.

This clone has only a few counts. The chain joins TRBV7-2 to TRBJ2-2; 13 bases fit TRBD2. Losses at the gene ends were 7 bases for V and 3 bases for J; bases not matched to a gene: 11. CDR1 and CDR2 from the germline V gene are SGHTA and FQGNSA. The CDR3 totals 18 residues. The CDR3 DNA is TGTGCCAGCAAAGTGGGACTAGCGGGAAGATCAGACACCGGGGAGCTGTTTTTT. Its translation: CASKVGLAGRSDTGELFF.

V is TRBV6-4 and J is TRBJ2-1; 11 nucleotides line up with TRBD1. Germline CDR1 reads MRHNA; CDR2 reads SNTAGT. The CDR3 sequence is 15 residues long. After removal of 1 base from V and 7 bases from J, the junction contained 3 bases not matched to a gene. The CDR3 DNA reads TGTGCCAGCAGTGACTGGGACAGGGGGAAAAATGAGCAGTTCTTC. It translates to CASSDWDRGKNEQFF.

The chain recombines TRBV21-1 with TRBJ2-1; TRBD1 reflects the table's D call only, with no check against the DNA. TRBV21-1 represents a pseudogene. The CDR3 is made up of 18 amino acids. CDR3 bases: TGTGCCAGCAGCAAAGAGGCCCGGGACAATCGGGTATACAATGAGCAGTTCTTC. This encodes CASSKEARDNRVYNEQFF.

This clone has a count of ten or more. The rearrangement links TRBV10-3 to TRBJ1-1; 9 bases align to TRBD1. The CDR3 has 14 residues. Looked up from germline, CDR1 is ENHRY and CDR2 is SYGVKD. V was pared by 8 bases and J by 11 bases, with 15 bases of the junction left unmatched. The CDR3 loop reads CAIGMGQGRRAAFF. In nucleotides, the CDR3 is TGTGCCATCGGGATGGGACAGGGACGTAGGGCGGCTTTCTTT.

Turning to this clone: A read error is likely here: a far larger clone is one base away. The chain combines TRBV3-1 (or the pseudogene TRBV3-2) with TRBJ2-7, with 7 bases that match TRBD1. V lost 4 bases to trimming and J lost 3 bases; unmatched junction nucleotides: 0. Germline values: CDR1 LGHDT, CDR2 YNNKEL (reference sequence). This CDR3 comprises 12 residues. This CDR3 is CASSRQGYEQYF. CDR3 sequence (DNA): TGTGCCAGCAGCCGACAGGGCTACGAGCAGTACTTC.

Concerning this clone: Different DNA sequences within this sample yield the same CDR3. The gene calls are TRBV3-1 (or the pseudogene TRBV3-2) and TRBJ2-1, with 11 positions matching TRBD2. In germline, CDR1 is LGHDT, CDR2 YNNKEL (reference sequence). The CDR3 consists of 17 residues. The V gene end was trimmed by 0 bases and the J gene end by 5 bases; junction bases not matched to a gene: 6. The CDR3 spells CASSQDFGLAGDNEQFF. The DNA of the CDR3 is TGTGCCAGCAGCCAAGATTTCGGACTAGCGGGCGACAATGAGCAGTTCTTC.

CDR3 nucleotides: TGTGCCAGCAGCCCCATCACGGGACAGCAATATGGCTACACCTTC. This sequence encodes CASSPITGQQYGYTF. The chain combines TRBV7-2 with TRBJ1-2, with TRBD1 identical over 7 bases. Looked up from germline, CDR1 is SGHTA and CDR2 is FQGNSA. This CDR3 region has 15 residues. V gave up 5 bases and J gave up 5 bases; unmatched junction bases: 11.

The chain recombines TRBV18 with TRBJ1-5, with 10 bases that match TRBD1. V lost 4 bases and J lost 6; bases outside the gene matches: 9. Per the germline V gene, CDR1 is KGHSH and CDR2 is LQKENI. The CDR3 extends over 16 amino acids. CDR3 DNA: TGTGCCAGCTCACTAGGACAGGGGGGCAGCGGTCAGCCCCAGCATTTT. Translating it yields CASSLGQGGSGQPQHF. The whole variable domain, filled in from reference TRBV18 and TRBJ1-5, reads NAGVMQNPRHLVRRRGQEARLRCSPMKGHSHVYWYRQLPEEGLKFMVYLQKENIIDESGMPKERFSAEFPKEGPSILRIQQVVRGDSAAYFCASSLGQGGSGQPQHFGDGTRLSIL.

The V call is TRBV6-5, the J call TRBJ1-4, with D possibly matching TRBD1 (5 bases). In germline, CDR1 is MNHEY, CDR2 SVGAGI. The CDR3 has 15 residues. Trimming took 7 bases from V and 5 from J, leaving 17 bases between them. The CDR3 loop is CASTLQGLQNEKLFF. The DNA for the CDR3 is TGTGCCAGCACCCTCCAGGGACTGCAGAATGAAAAACTGTTTTTT.

The J gene is TRBJ2-1, the V gene TRBV25-1, with 8 nucleotides matching TRBD2. J was trimmed by 2 bases and V by 9 bases; bases with no gene match: 9. Germline CDR1 reads MGHDK; CDR2 reads SYGVNS. The CDR3 is 15 amino acids. CDR3 coding DNA: TGTGCCAGTGAGAGCGGGAGTTGGGCCTACAATGAGCAGTTCTTC. Its translation: CASESGSWAYNEQFF. Together with reference TRBV25-1 and TRBJ2-1, the CDR3 gives the full variable domain: EADIYQTPRYLVIGTGKKITLECSQTMGHDKMYWYQQDPGMELHLIHYSYGVNSTEKGDLSSESTVSRIRTEHFPLTLESARPSHTSQYLCASESGSWAYNEQFFGPGTRLTVL.

The V gene is TRBV27, the J gene TRBJ2-5, with D tentatively TRBD2 (5 bases). The germline CDR1 and CDR2 sequences are MNHEY and SMNVEV (reference sequence). V dropped 0 bases and J dropped 2 bases, with 16 bases sitting between them. CDR3 length: 17 amino acids. The CDR3 DNA is TGTGCCAGCAGTTTATCGACGACGCGAGGGTGGCAAGAGACCCAGTACTTC. It yields the protein CASSLSTTRGWQETQYF.

This chain uses TRBV4-2 with TRBJ2-3; 8 bases fit TRBD2. Germline V CDR1 and CDR2: LGHNA, YNFKEQ. This CDR3 region has 16 residues. V lost 3 bases to trimming and J lost 3 bases; unmatched junction nucleotides: 8. Here the CDR3 DNA reads TGTGCCAGCAGCCAGGGTACTAGCGGAGGGACAGATACGCAGTATTTT. This gives the protein CASSQGTSGGTDTQYF.